These 18 T cell receptor beta chains were all obtained from the same sample, sequenced in a study of T cells in Graves' hyperthyroidism and ophthalmopathy. Amplified TCR beta CDR3 regions derived from RNA transcripts. HTBI primers drove first-round RT-PCR of the TCR CDR3. TCRdb passed the multiplex PCR reads through MiXCR, listing each CDR3 protein once. Of around 540,000 distinct CDR3 sequences in the sample, about 15% are singletons; the top ten hold approximately 32%. Sequences were obtained from blood. All receptors come from a woman in her twenties or thirties with Graves' ophthalmopathy.

This clonotype was observed a handful of times. The rearrangement joins TRBV16 to TRBJ1-1, with D unclear. V was trimmed by 1 base and J by 5 bases, leaving 5 bases between them. The CDR3 is made up of 12 amino acids. CDR1 is KGHSY and CDR2 is FQNENV in the germline V gene. The chain's CDR3 is CASSQFRTEAFF. The CDR3 coding sequence is TGTGCCAGCAGCCAATTTAGGACTGAAGCTTTCTTT.

The sample holds a few counts of this clonotype. The DNA for the CDR3 is TGCAGTGCCGTACAGGGGGGGGAGCAGTACTTC. Its protein product is CSAVQGGEQYF. The rearrangement links TRBV20-1 to TRBJ2-7, with D maybe TRBD1 (8 bases). CDR1 and CDR2 (germline): DFQATT, SNEGSKA (reference sequence). This CDR3 has 11 amino acids. The V end lost 6 bases, the J end lost 7 bases, and 13 bases lay between the germline ends.

This clonotype showed up many times. V is TRBV7-6 and J is TRBJ1-5; TRBD1 matches 7 bases. Trimming cost V 8 bases and J 1 base; bases outside gene matches: 14. The CDR3 runs 17 residues. The germline CDR1 and CDR2 sequences are SGHVS and FNYEAQ. The CDR3 DNA reads TGTGCCAGCGGACCATTGGGTGACAGGGACAGCAATCAGCCCCAGCATTTT. Its protein is CASGPLGDRDSNQPQHF.

As concerns this clonotype: This sequence may be a read error, since a much larger clone differs from it by one base. The chain is built from TRBV6-2 or TRBV6-3 and TRBJ2-7; D gene uncertain. This CDR3 region has 14 residues. The germline V gene has CDR1 MNHEY and CDR2 SVGEGT. In DNA form, the CDR3 reads TGTGCCAGCAGTTCGCAAGGTCTCTCCTACGGGCAGTACTTC. Amino acids: CASSSQGLSYGQYF.

This clonotype was observed a few times. The chain carries TRBV5-8 and TRBJ2-1, with 9 bases lining up with TRBD2. Germline assignment: CDR1 SGHTS and CDR2 YDEGEE. The CDR3 is 15 residues long. V trimming: 0 bases; J trimming: 9 bases; junction bases outside the gene matches: 7. CDR3 sequence reads: CASSLAAGGPVEQFF. In DNA form, the CDR3 reads TGTGCCAGCAGCTTGGCGGCGGGAGGGCCCGTTGAGCAGTTCTTC.

In this sample, this clonotype turned up many times. The V gene is TRBV6-2 or TRBV6-3, the J gene TRBJ1-1, with D unclear. CDR1 MNHEY and CDR2 SVGEGT come from the germline V gene. Trimming pared 0 bases from V and 10 bases from J, leaving 18 bases between. The CDR3 has 15 residues. The CDR3 loop reads CASSYSMAATLIAFF. Here the CDR3 DNA reads TGTGCCAGCAGTTACTCGATGGCGGCAACACTGATAGCTTTCTTT.

V gene TRBV7-2 combines with J gene TRBJ2-1; 11 nucleotides line up with TRBD2. Germline V gene sequence: CDR1 SGHTA, CDR2 FQGNSA. J gave up 10 bases and V 5 bases, and 10 bases lay outside the gene matches. The length of the CDR3 is 15 residues. CDR3 region: CASSRYTSGSQEQFF. The CDR3 nucleotides are TGTGCCAGCAGCAGGTACACTAGCGGGAGCCAGGAGCAGTTCTTC.

The J gene is TRBJ2-1, the V gene TRBV9; D is unclear. This CDR3 has 16 amino acids. Deletions cut 3 bases from V and 9 bases from J, with 22 bases between. Germline V gene lookup returns CDR1 SGDLS and CDR2 YYNGEE. CDR3 amino acids: CASSANRHTLLTEQFF. In DNA form, the CDR3 reads TGTGCCAGCAGCGCCAACCGACACACACTACTCACTGAGCAGTTCTTC.

This clonotype has a count of ten or more. This chain uses TRBV28 with TRBJ2-7, with D unresolved. Germline V gene data show CDR1 as MDHEN and CDR2 as SYDVKM. V was pared by 6 bases and J by 2 bases, with 11 bases between. The CDR3 length is 13 residues. The CDR3 region is CASSSRLPYEQYF. Here the CDR3 DNA reads TGTGCCAGCAGCAGTAGGCTCCCCTACGAGCAGTACTTC.

This clonotype was seen a few times. This chain joins TRBV20-1 and TRBJ1-1; TRBD1 agrees at 8 bases. The J segment lost 3 bases and the V segment lost 0 bases, leaving 0 bases of the junction unmatched. The CDR3 length is 13 residues. Germline V gene data show CDR1 as DFQATT and CDR2 as SNEGSKA (reference sequence). CDR3 residues: CSARETGDTEAFF. The CDR3 DNA is TGCAGTGCTAGAGAGACAGGGGACACTGAAGCTTTCTTT.

This clonotype showed up many times. The V and J genes are TRBV18 and TRBJ1-2; D unresolved. The CDR3 runs 10 residues. The germline CDR1 and CDR2 sequences are KGHSH and LQKENI. Trimming shortened V by 6 bases and J by 4 bases, and 3 bases separated the two germline ends. The CDR3 sequence: CASSGYGYTF. The DNA of the CDR3 is TGTGCCAGCTCCGGCTATGGCTACACCTTC.

This clonotype was detected ten times or more. The V gene is TRBV27, the J gene TRBJ1-5; 10 bases align to TRBD1. Trimming at V came to 5 bases and at J to 2 bases, leaving 6 bases not matched to a gene. This CDR3 has 16 amino acids. Germline V gives CDR1 MNHEY, CDR2 SMNVEV (reference sequence). CDR3 nucleotides: TGTGCCAGCAGTCTAAGGACAGGGGGGGGCAATCAGCCCCAGCATTTT. It specifies CASSLRTGGGNQPQHF.

This clonotype was observed many times. V usage is TRBV11-3 and J usage is TRBJ2-1; D is possibly TRBD2 (5 bases). The CDR3 is 14 residues long. V was clipped by 5 bases and J by 4 bases, with 12 bases between them. Germline V gene sequence: CDR1 SGHNT, CDR2 YENEEA. CDR3 DNA sequence: TGTGCCAGCAGCGGGAGAGGGTTTTACAATGAGCAGTTCTTC. The encoded protein is CASSGRGFYNEQFF.

This chain uses TRBV29-1 with TRBJ2-7; 7 positions agree with TRBD1. This CDR3 has 13 amino acids. With 4 bases clipped from V and 0 bases from J, the junction kept 3 bases outside the gene matches. Germline-derived CDR1 and CDR2 are SQVTM and ANQGSEA. CDR3 amino acids: CSVGRDSSYEQYF. The DNA for the CDR3 is TGCAGCGTTGGCCGGGACAGCTCCTACGAGCAGTACTTC.

This clonotype was picked up many times. This rearrangement joins TRBV5-8 to TRBJ1-3, with D uncertain. Germline V gene sequence: CDR1 SGHTS, CDR2 YDEGEE. With 0 bases removed from V and 0 bases from J, the gap between germline ends came to 10 bases. This CDR3 contains 16 residues. CDR3 sequence (DNA): TGTGCCAGCAGCTTGGGCCAGCCTTTCTCTGGAAACACCATATATTTT. It is translated as CASSLGQPFSGNTIYF.

V usage is TRBV28 and J usage is TRBJ2-7, with D possibly matching TRBD2 (6 bases). The CDR3 totals 13 residues. Trimming left V 6 bases short and J 4 bases short, with 13 bases between. Germline-derived CDR1 and CDR2 are MDHEN and SYDVKM. The DNA for the CDR3 is TGTGCCAGCAGGCTAGCGTTTAGTTACGAGCAGTACTTC. Its protein product is CASRLAFSYEQYF.

This clonotype was counted ten times or more. The rearrangement uses TRBV3-1 and TRBJ1-4; 7 positions match TRBD1. V lost 4 bases, J lost 3 bases, and 5 bases stayed unmatched. The CDR3 covers 15 residues. The V gene's germline CDR1 is LGHDT and CDR2 YNNKEL (reference sequence). This CDR3 is CASSLRDRSNEKLFF. CDR3 in DNA: TGTGCCAGCAGCCTAAGGGACAGATCTAATGAAAAACTGTTTTTT.

This clonotype was counted many times. CDR3 loop: CASSFPQQETQYF. CDR3 bases: TGTGCCAGCAGCTTCCCCCAGCAAGAGACCCAGTACTTC. The chain joins TRBV7-2 to TRBJ2-5; unclear D gene. V lost 3 bases and J lost 2, with 7 bases in between. Germline CDR1 reads SGHTA; CDR2 reads FQGNSA. CDR3 length: 13 residues. The full variable domain, in which reference TRBV7-2 and TRBJ2-5 provide the parts outside the CDR3, is GAGVSQSPSNKVTEKGKDVELRCDPISGHTALYWYRQSLGQGLEFLIYFQGNSAPDKSGLPSDRFSAERTGGSVSTLTIQRTQQEDSAVYLCASSFPQQETQYFGPGTRLLVL.